A selection of T cell receptor beta chains follows, all from one sample in a study of T cell responses to AZD1222 COVID-19 vaccine. The table came from immunoSEQ multiplex PCR; TCRdb's copy has only in-frame clones and leaves some out. The sample comprises 150,000 to 160,000 clones, 80% to 90% of which are singletons, and approximately 7% rests with the top ten. This material consisted of peripheral blood, taken after recovery from COVID-19. These receptors were obtained from an adult who had recovered from COVID-19. CDR3s include the opening cysteine and the closing phenylalanine or tryptophan. The D gene is left open where the match is weak. Rows may omit the clone size; those that give it use once, few, many or a size class.

J	D	size	V	CDR3	DNA
TRBJ2-7	TRBD1	few	TRBV7-9	CASSLALAGTAIEQYF	TGTGCCAGCAGCTTAGCTTTAGCCGGGACAGCAATCGAGCAGTACTTC
TRBJ2-2	.	.	TRBV3-1/TRBV3-2	CASSQELDRTGRTANTGELFF	TGTGCCAGCAGCCAAGAACTCGACAGGACTGGACGGACCGCGAACACCGGGGAGCTGTTTTTT
TRBJ2-7	TRBD2	.	TRBV7-3	CASSPLAGGSGEQYF	TGTGCCAGCAGCCCTCTAGCGGGAGGTTCTGGGGAGCAGTACTTC
TRBJ2-5	.	.	TRBV19	CASSALQETQYF	TGTGCCAGTAGCGCCCTCCAAGAGACCCAGTACTTC
TRBJ1-4	.	.	TRBV27	CASSSRLISLGSNEKLFF	TGTGCCAGCAGTTCCCGACTGATTTCGTTGGGTTCTAATGAAAAACTGTTTTTT
TRBJ1-2	.	.	TRBV5-1	CASSSRDTGRGGYTF	TGCGCCAGCAGTTCCCGGGACACCGGACGTGGTGGCTACACCTTC
TRBJ2-7	TRBD1	.	TRBV5-4	CASTLQGAYEQYF	TGTGCCAGCACTTTACAGGGGGCCTACGAGCAGTACTTC
TRBJ2-7	.	.	TRBV7-9	CASIGGDSSYEQYF	TGTGCCTCAATCGGGGGCGACTCCTCCTACGAGCAGTACTTC
TRBJ1-5	.	.	TRBV7-2	CASSLARGNQPQHF	TGTGCCAGCAGCTTAGCGCGGGGGAATCAGCCCCAGCATTTT
TRBJ1-2	.	.	TRBV10-3	CAISESRTWKGGYTF	TGTGCCATCAGTGAGTCCCGGACTTGGAAGGGTGGCTACACCTTC
TRBJ1-2	.	.	TRBV11-2	CASSPDGYGYTF	TGTGCCAGCAGCCCGGACGGCTATGGCTACACCTTC
TRBJ2-3	.	.	TRBV5-1	CASSFPSEDTQYF	TGCGCCAGCAGCTTCCCCTCCGAAGATACGCAGTATTTT
TRBJ2-3	TRBD2	.	TRBV7-9	CASSLAGGPADTQYF	TGTGCCAGCAGCTTAGCGGGAGGGCCCGCAGATACGCAGTATTTT
TRBJ1-2	.	.	TRBV4-1	CASSHVLGGNYGYTF	TGCGCCAGCAGCCATGTCCTAGGGGGGAACTATGGCTACACCTTC
TRBJ2-1	TRBD2	.	TRBV11-2	CASRAGTSGGYNEQFF	TGTGCCAGCAGGGCGGGGACTAGCGGGGGGTACAATGAGCAGTTCTTC
TRBJ1-3	.	.	TRBV25-1	CASSAREIEGNTIYF	TGTGCCAGCAGTGCCCGAGAGATAGAGGGAAACACCATATATTTT
TRBJ2-1	.	.	TRBV4-2	CASSQSGLLNEQFF	TGTGCCAGCAGCCAATCGGGACTGCTCAATGAGCAGTTCTTC
TRBJ2-7	.	.	TRBV5-4	CASSLRGPYEQYF	TGTGCCAGCAGCTTGAGAGGTCCCTACGAGCAGTACTTC
TRBJ2-3	.	few	TRBV28	CASSPPGGTDTQYF	TGTGCCAGCAGTCCTCCCGGGGGCACAGATACGCAGTATTTT
TRBJ1-4	TRBD1	.	TRBV5-4	CASSPGQGGTNEKLFF	TGTGCCAGCAGCCCGGGACAGGGAGGGACTAATGAAAAACTGTTTTTT
TRBJ2-7	TRBD2	once	TRBV9	CASSVGPTSGGGEQYF	TGTGCCAGCAGCGTAGGCCCCACTAGCGGAGGGGGCGAGCAGTACTTC
TRBJ1-2	.	.	TRBV7-8	CASSLAGGGRDYGYTF	TGTGCCAGCAGCTTAGCGGGCGGGGGCCGGGACTATGGCTACACCTTC
TRBJ1-6	.	few	TRBV6-1	CASSEWGGAYNSPLHF	TGTGCCAGCAGTGAATGGGGGGGCGCCTATAATTCACCCCTCCACTTT
TRBJ1-1	TRBD1	.	TRBV29-1	CSAETGARAFF	TGCAGCGCCGAGACAGGGGCGAGGGCTTTCTTT
TRBJ2-7	TRBD2	.	TRBV13	CASSLDPGTSGRYEQYF	TGTGCCAGCAGCTTAGATCCCGGGACTAGCGGGAGATACGAGCAGTACTTC
TRBJ2-7	TRBD2	few	TRBV9	CASSATSGRTSEQYF	TGTGCCAGCAGCGCCACTAGCGGGAGGACCTCCGAGCAGTACTTC
TRBJ1-5	.	.	TRBV12-3/TRBV12-4	CASRNSINQPQHF	TGTGCCAGCAGAAACAGCATCAATCAGCCCCAGCATTTT
TRBJ1-2	.	.	TRBV28	CASSFLVEGYTF	TGTGCCAGCAGTTTTTTGGTTGAGGGCTACACCTTC
TRBJ1-1	.	.	TRBV11-2	CASSLRVNTEAFF	TGTGCCAGCAGCCTCAGAGTTAACACTGAAGCTTTCTTT
TRBJ2-7	TRBD1	.	TRBV5-1	CASSLGTGALGSYEQYF	TGCGCCAGCAGCTTGGGGACAGGGGCCCTAGGCTCCTACGAGCAGTACTTC
TRBJ2-3	TRBD2	.	TRBV14	CASSQDKLAGTDTQYF	TGTGCCAGCAGCCAAGATAAGCTAGCGGGCACAGATACGCAGTATTTT
TRBJ2-1	TRBD2	.	TRBV19	CASSLVGTSGKVKQFF	TGTGCCAGTAGTCTCGTCGGGACTAGCGGGAAAGTGAAACAGTTCTTC
TRBJ2-7	.	.	TRBV12-3/TRBV12-4	CASSRGYEQYF	TGTGCCAGCAGCCGGGGCTACGAGCAGTACTTC
TRBJ1-1	.	few	TRBV10-3	CAISESGRTEAFF	TGTGCCATCAGTGAGTCGGGGCGGACTGAAGCTTTCTTT
TRBJ2-7	TRBD1	.	TRBV29-1	CSVAGTGVTYEQYF	TGCAGCGTCGCCGGGACAGGGGTAACCTACGAGCAGTACTTC
TRBJ2-7	TRBD1	.	TRBV5-4	CASSFRDSFGEQYF	TGTGCCAGCAGCTTCCGGGACAGCTTCGGCGAGCAGTACTTC
TRBJ2-7	.	.	TRBV9	CASSVAPLAMYAEQYF	TGTGCCAGCAGCGTAGCCCCTCTAGCGATGTATGCCGAGCAGTACTTC
TRBJ1-2	.	.	TRBV4-2	CASSQDDRINYGYTF	TGTGCCAGCAGCCAAGATGACAGGATTAACTATGGCTACACCTTC
TRBJ1-2	.	.	TRBV14	CASSQDVPYGYTF	TGTGCCAGCAGCCAAGATGTTCCCTACGGCTACACCTTC
TRBJ2-7	TRBD1	.	TRBV4-1	CASSLGQGESYEQYF	TGCGCCAGCAGCTTAGGACAGGGGGAGTCCTACGAGCAGTACTTC
TRBJ2-1	TRBD2	.	TRBV7-3	CASSLGPGLAGGLSGQFF	TGTGCCAGCAGCTTAGGCCCGGGACTAGCGGGAGGCCTTAGTGGGCAGTTCTTC
TRBJ1-1	.	.	TRBV19	CASSIGMSGFMNTEAFF	TGTGCCAGTAGTATTGGTATGTCAGGGTTCATGAACACTGAAGCTTTCTTT
TRBJ1-2	.	.	TRBV5-4	CASSFVAAAYGYTF	TGTGCCAGCAGCTTTGTCGCAGCGGCCTATGGCTACACCTTC
TRBJ2-7	.	.	TRBV9	CASSVATRGAEQYF	TGTGCCAGCAGCGTAGCTACGAGAGGGGCCGAGCAGTACTTC
TRBJ2-7	TRBD2	.	TRBV7-2	CASSLLASGRAYEQYF	TGTGCCAGCAGCTTATTGGCGAGCGGGAGGGCCTACGAGCAGTACTTC
TRBJ2-1	TRBD2	.	TRBV24-1	CATSDSFPGLAGGYNEQFF	TGTGCCACCAGTGATAGTTTCCCGGGACTAGCGGGAGGGTACAATGAGCAGTTCTTC
TRBJ1-3	.	once	TRBV6-5	CASSYDSISGNTIYF	TGTGCCAGCAGTTACGACAGCATCTCTGGAAACACCATATATTTT
TRBJ1-6	TRBD1	.	TRBV27	CASSQIRVLGTGGTNSPLHF	TGTGCCAGCAGTCAAATAAGGGTGCTTGGGACAGGGGGGACTAATTCACCCCTCCACTTT
TRBJ2-5	TRBD1	few	TRBV18	CASSPSGQGETQYF	TGTGCCAGCTCACCATCCGGACAGGGAGAGACCCAGTACTTC
TRBJ2-3	.	.	TRBV5-1	CASSLGGGSTDTQYF	TGCGCCAGCAGCTTGGGGGGCGGGAGCACAGATACGCAGTATTTT
TRBJ2-3	.	.	TRBV5-1	CASSFGLDASTDTQYF	TGCGCCAGCAGCTTTGGGCTTGACGCTAGCACAGATACGCAGTATTTT
TRBJ2-1	TRBD1	.	TRBV7-6	CASRFGTAVGDEQFF	TGTGCCAGCAGGTTTGGGACAGCCGTTGGGGATGAGCAGTTCTTC
TRBJ2-7	TRBD1	.	TRBV14	CASSQDLTGGEQYF	TGTGCCAGCAGCCAGGACTTAACAGGGGGCGAGCAGTACTTC